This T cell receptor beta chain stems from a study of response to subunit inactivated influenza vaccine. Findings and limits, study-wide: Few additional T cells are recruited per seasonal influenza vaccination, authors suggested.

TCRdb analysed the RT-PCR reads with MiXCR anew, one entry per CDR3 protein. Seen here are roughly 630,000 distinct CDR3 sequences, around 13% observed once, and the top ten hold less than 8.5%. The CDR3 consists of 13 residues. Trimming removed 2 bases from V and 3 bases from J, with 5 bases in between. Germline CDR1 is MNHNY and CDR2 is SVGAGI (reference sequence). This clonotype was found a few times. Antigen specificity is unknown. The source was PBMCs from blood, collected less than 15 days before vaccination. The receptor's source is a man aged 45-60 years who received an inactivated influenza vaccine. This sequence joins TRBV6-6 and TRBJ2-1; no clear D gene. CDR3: CASSYGRYNEQFF. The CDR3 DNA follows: TGTGCCAGCAGTTACGGTCGCTACAATGAGCAGTTCTTC.